Each of the 8 T cell receptor beta chains below was sequenced from the same sample in a study of blood T cell repertoires in COVID-19. Here immunoSEQ multiplex PCR was the method, and the copy in TCRdb shows in-frame clones only, minus some. The sample lists roughly 210,000 clones, approximately 80% occurring once. Sequencing was done on a sample of peripheral blood. The receptors here all came from a woman older than 75 with COVID-19, enrolled during active disease.

This chain connects TRBV6-5 to TRBJ2-3; TRBD2 agrees at 10 bases. This CDR3 region has 15 residues. The junction had 5 bases not matched to a gene; V was cut back by 6 bases and J by 2 bases. Germline CDR1 MNHEY, CDR2 SVGAGI. The CDR3 loop is CASSRSGGLTDTQYF. The CDR3 coding sequence is TGTGCCAGCAGCCGTAGCGGGGGGCTCACAGATACGCAGTATTTT.

This chain connects TRBV28 to TRBJ1-2; D unclear. Germline-derived CDR1 and CDR2 are MDHEN and SYDVKM. The CDR3 is 13 amino acids. V lost 3 bases, J lost 4 bases, and 9 bases lay in between. As DNA, the CDR3 is TGTGCCAGCAGTTTCGCGGCGGTCTATGGCTACACCTTC. Translated, it gives CASSFAAVYGYTF.

CDR3 loop: CASSVRSDGGGFYNEQFF. The CDR3 region has the DNA TGTGCCAGCAGCGTAAGGTCTGATGGCGGGGGGTTTTACAATGAGCAGTTCTTC. The chain combines TRBV9 with TRBJ2-1; 8 positions match TRBD2. Germline CDR1 SGDLS, CDR2 YYNGEE. This CDR3 has 18 amino acids. Trimming took 1 base from V and 4 from J; bases not matched to a gene: 13.

The rearrangement links TRBV10-3 to TRBJ2-1, with 13 bases that match TRBD2. Unmatched junction bases numbered 7, after V lost 2 bases and J lost 6 bases. CDR1 is ENHRY and CDR2 is SYGVKD in the germline V gene. The CDR3 sequence is 17 residues long. The chain's CDR3 is CAISEGLAGARGNEQFF. The CDR3 DNA reads as TGTGCCATCAGTGAGGGACTAGCGGGGGCCAGGGGCAATGAGCAGTTCTTC.

This clone was seen a single time. The V gene is TRBV11-2, the J gene TRBJ1-1, with TRBD1 matching over 8 bases. V gave up 5 bases and J gave up 4 bases; unmatched junction bases: 6. Germline V lookup: CDR1 SGHAT, CDR2 FQNNGV. The CDR3 consists of 14 residues. The CDR3: CASSPAGGFTEAFF. The CDR3 region has the DNA TGTGCCAGCAGCCCTGCAGGGGGCTTCACTGAAGCTTTCTTT.

This clone was seen once. The chain uses TRBV5-4 and TRBJ1-2, with D unclear. In germline, CDR1 is SGHNT, CDR2 YYREEE (reference sequence). The CDR3 runs to 13 residues. V gave up 4 bases and J gave up 8 bases, with 15 bases separating them. CDR3 DNA: TGTGCCAGCAGCATGGAAAAAGCGCCCGGCTACACCTTC. It translates to CASSMEKAPGYTF.

This sequence joins TRBV5-1 and TRBJ1-1; unclear D gene. The CDR3 covers 14 residues. V lost 0 bases to trimming and J lost 11 bases, with 17 bases between them. CDR1 and CDR2 (germline): SGHRS, YFSETQ. DNA for the CDR3: TGCGCCAGCAGCTTGGGGCAGAGGGCCTCCGAGGCTTTCTTT. Translated, it gives CASSLGQRASEAFF.

The rearrangement joins TRBV6-5 to TRBJ2-3; D ambiguous. Germline V lookup: CDR1 MNHEY, CDR2 SVGAGI. Trimming took 5 bases from V and 4 from J, leaving 10 bases between them. The CDR3 has 13 amino acids. The CDR3 region is CASSRAFSDTQYF. The DNA for the CDR3 is TGTGCCAGCAGTAGAGCATTTTCAGATACGCAGTATTTT.